The T cell receptor beta chain under discussion was sequenced for a study of blood T cell repertoires in COVID-19. The method was immunoSEQ multiplex PCR; TCRdb's version includes in-frame clones alone and lacks a portion of them. In the table there are about 210,000 clones, about 88% of which are singletons. CDR1 is LNHDA and CDR2 is SQIVND in the germline V gene (reference sequence). Trimming removed 4 bases from V and 5 bases from J; junction bases left unmatched: 6. This CDR3 is built from 15 residues. V usage is TRBV19 and J usage is TRBJ2-5; 11 bases agree with TRBD2. This TCR derives from a man between 65 and 85 years old with acute or convalescent COVID-19. Material for sequencing was peripheral blood. The CDR3 bases are TGTGCCAGTAGTAGGAGTAGCGGGAGGGTGGAGACCCAGTACTTC. Translating it yields CASSRSSGRVETQYF. The full variable domain, rest sourced from reference TRBV19 and TRBJ2-5, is DGGITQSPKYLFRKEGQNVTLSCEQNLNHDAMYWYRQDPGQGLRLIYYSQIVNDFQKGDIAEGYSVSREKKESFPLTVTSAQKNPTAFYLCASSRSSGRVETQYFGPGTRLLVL.